This T cell receptor beta chain comes out of a study of blood T cells in healthy people across ages (dated by TCRdb to about 2015). In terms of the full investigation: Template switching captured roughly one uniquely barcoded TCR beta cDNA molecule per two T cells in model experiments. The donors were split into four age groups: young (average around 15 years), middle-aged (39), aged (approximately 60) and long-lived (about 82). To avoid experimental bias, donors of different ages were randomly spread across the sequencing lanes. Using the same blood draw, the study looked at two additional independent replicas of 1 million unique cDNA reads for two donors, one aged 18 to 30 and the other aged 80 or older. The study measured age-related changes in TCR beta repertoire diversity using deep sequencing normalized with unique cDNA molecular identifiers.

The method was 5' RACE. The sample was run on an Illumina HiSeq 2500. A second roughly 7 to 11 cycle PCR used a sample-barcoded 5' primer and a J-beta primer mix. A template-switch 5' adaptor carrying 12 random nucleotides introduced a unique molecular identifier onto each TCR beta cDNA molecule. Each sample yielded at least 3 million CDR3-containing paired-end reads. First-strand cDNA synthesis was performed from all RNA using the Mint cDNA synthesis kit, with priming by a TRBC-specific oligonucleotide. All cDNA was treated with uracil-DNA glycosylase and then went through a first 18-cycle PCR with the universal primers M1SS and BC2_uni_R. Regarding the original processing steps: Each sample was normalized by randomly selecting 1 million high-quality reads, each carrying a distinct molecular identifier. Reads with shared molecular identifiers were discarded instead of being binned into consensus sequences. MiTCR, set to a Q25 quality threshold and the strictest error-elimination algorithm, was used for CDR3 identification, clonotype clustering and error correction. A nonparametric unseen species model using Euler transformation provided a lower-bound estimate of total TCR beta diversity. The raw public reads went through TCRdb reprocessing: fastp at Q25, MiXCR clone calling, in-frame beta chains kept. Rows matching on CDR3 protein sequence are summarized as one entry with the most common DNA and genes. In this record, the V and J calls reflect TCRdb's handling and not the investigators' own analysis. In all, the sample holds about 650,000 distinct CDR3 sequences, and about 30% of those were seen once. Of the sample, 15% is held by the ten largest clones.

The investigation overall reported the following: Observed TCR beta diversity per million T cells fell roughly linearly with age, and a significant reduction was already apparent by age about 38. The percentage of naive T cells measured by flow cytometry correlated strongly with observed TCR beta diversity. Since profiling was done on bulk unsorted PBMCs, naive and antigen-experienced compartments could not be conclusively compared. Compared with the aged group, the long-lived group had more naive CD4+ T cells, fewer expanded clones and increased TCR diversity, suggesting age selection. Because the CMV infection status of the donors was unknown, age-related changes in expanded clonotypes may potentially have been confounded. Total diversity estimates from one million sequenced T cells were considered lower bounds and underestimates.

The approximately 39 donors, aged roughly 6 to 95 years, were systemically healthy Caucasian individuals from Russia. Around 10 milliliters of peripheral blood were collected from each donor into EDTA-treated Vacutainer tubes. Ficoll-Paque density-gradient centrifugation was used to isolate PBMCs, with at least 7 million per sample. Total RNA, at least 6 micrograms per sample, was extracted from PBMCs with Trizol reagent. For every donor, an aliquot of PBMCs went through flow cytometry to measure the percentages of naive CD45RAhigh/CD27high T cells. On this clonotype itself: This receptor's antigen is unknown. This may arise from a read error, as a much more abundant clone is one base away.

In the germline V gene, CDR1 corresponds to MDHEN and CDR2 to SYDVKM. Taken from cysteine to phenylalanine, the CDR3 has 19 residues. Solely the CDR3 DNA is kept, with 57 bases framed from the first base. The chain couples TRBV28 to TRBJ1-6; D gene: possibly TRBD1, on 6 matching bases. This receptor was identified in an elderly woman in good health. Donor details come from another sample of the same person, matched by shared clones. The source material was blood. The sequence in DNA is TGTGCCAGCAGTTTATACAGGGAGCGCCACAAGATCTATAGTTCACCCCTCCACTTT. It is translated as CASSLYRERHKIYSSPLHF.